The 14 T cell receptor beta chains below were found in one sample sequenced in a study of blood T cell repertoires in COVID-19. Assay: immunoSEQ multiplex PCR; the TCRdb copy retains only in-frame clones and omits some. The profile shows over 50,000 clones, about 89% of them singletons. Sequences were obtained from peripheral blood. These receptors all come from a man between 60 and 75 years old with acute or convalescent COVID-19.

CDR3 sequence (DNA): TGTGCCAGCTCACCCGTAGATCTCAAGACTGAAGCTTTCTTT. Its translation: CASSPVDLKTEAFF. This chain connects TRBV18 to TRBJ1-1; D unclear. CDR1 is KGHSH, CDR2 LQKENI, per germline. Between the trimmed V and J ends, which lost 3 bases and 5 bases, there was a span of 13 bases. CDR3 length: 14 amino acids.

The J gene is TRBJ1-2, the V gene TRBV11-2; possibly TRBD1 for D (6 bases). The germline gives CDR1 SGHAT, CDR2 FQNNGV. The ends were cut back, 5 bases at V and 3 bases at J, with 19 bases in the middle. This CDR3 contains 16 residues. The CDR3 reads CASSPSSWDTDYGYTF. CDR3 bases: TGTGCCAGCAGCCCATCATCATGGGACACGGACTATGGCTACACCTTC.

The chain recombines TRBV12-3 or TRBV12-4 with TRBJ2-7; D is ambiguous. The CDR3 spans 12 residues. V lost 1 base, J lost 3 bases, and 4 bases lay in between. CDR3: CASSLVIYEQYF. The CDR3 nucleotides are TGTGCCAGCAGTTTAGTAATCTACGAGCAGTACTTC.

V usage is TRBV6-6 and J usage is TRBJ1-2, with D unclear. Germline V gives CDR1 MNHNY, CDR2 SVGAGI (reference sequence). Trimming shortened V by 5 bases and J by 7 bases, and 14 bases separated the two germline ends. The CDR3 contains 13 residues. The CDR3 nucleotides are TGTGCCAGCAGTGCCGGGGTGATCGGTGGCTACACCTTC. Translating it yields CASSAGVIGGYTF.

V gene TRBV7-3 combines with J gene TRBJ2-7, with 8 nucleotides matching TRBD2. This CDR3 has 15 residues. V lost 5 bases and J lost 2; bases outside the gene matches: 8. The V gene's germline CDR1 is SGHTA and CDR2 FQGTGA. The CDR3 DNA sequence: TGTGCCAGCAGCCCGGGAGGGGCGCGGGCCTACGAGCAGTACTTC. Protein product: CASSPGGARAYEQYF.

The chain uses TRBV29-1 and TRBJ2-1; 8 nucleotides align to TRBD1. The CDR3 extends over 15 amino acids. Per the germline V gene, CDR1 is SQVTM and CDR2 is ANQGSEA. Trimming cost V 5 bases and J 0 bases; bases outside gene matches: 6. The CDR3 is CSVKPGQASYNEQFF. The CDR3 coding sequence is TGCAGCGTTAAACCGGGACAGGCCTCCTACAATGAGCAGTTCTTC.

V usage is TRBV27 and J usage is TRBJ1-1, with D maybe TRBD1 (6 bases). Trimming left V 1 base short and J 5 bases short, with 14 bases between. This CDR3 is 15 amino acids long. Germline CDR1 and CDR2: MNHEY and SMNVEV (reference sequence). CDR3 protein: CASSLLGRGGTEAFF. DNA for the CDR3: TGTGCCAGCAGTTTATTAGGCAGGGGCGGGACTGAAGCTTTCTTT.

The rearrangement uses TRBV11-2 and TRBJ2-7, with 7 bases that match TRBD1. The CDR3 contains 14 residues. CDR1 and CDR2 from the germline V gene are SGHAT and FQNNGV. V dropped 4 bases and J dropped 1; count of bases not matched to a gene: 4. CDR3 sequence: CASSWDRGSYEQYF. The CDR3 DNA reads TGTGCCAGCAGCTGGGACAGAGGGTCCTACGAGCAGTACTTC.

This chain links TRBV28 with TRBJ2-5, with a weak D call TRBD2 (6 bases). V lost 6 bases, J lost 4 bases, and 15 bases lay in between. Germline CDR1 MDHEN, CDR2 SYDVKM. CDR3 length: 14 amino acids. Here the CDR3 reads CASSTQGGPETQYF. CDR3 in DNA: TGTGCCAGCAGCACCCAGGGAGGCCCAGAGACCCAGTACTTC.

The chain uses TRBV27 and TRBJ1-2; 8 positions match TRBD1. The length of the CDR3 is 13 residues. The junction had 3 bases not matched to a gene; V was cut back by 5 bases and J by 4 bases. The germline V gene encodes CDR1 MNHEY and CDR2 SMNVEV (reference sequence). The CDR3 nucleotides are TGTGCCAGCAGTCAGGGGGCGGGCTATGGCTACACCTTC. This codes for CASSQGAGYGYTF.

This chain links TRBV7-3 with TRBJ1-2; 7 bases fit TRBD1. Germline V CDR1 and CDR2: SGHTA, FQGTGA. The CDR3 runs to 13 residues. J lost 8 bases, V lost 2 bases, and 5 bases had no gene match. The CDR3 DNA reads TGTGCCAGCAGCTTAGACAGGGCGGTAGGCTACACCTTC. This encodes CASSLDRAVGYTF.

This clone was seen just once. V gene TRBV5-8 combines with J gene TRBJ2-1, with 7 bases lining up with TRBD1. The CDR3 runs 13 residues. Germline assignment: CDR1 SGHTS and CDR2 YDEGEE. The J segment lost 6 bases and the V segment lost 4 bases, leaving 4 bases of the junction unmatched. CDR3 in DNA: TGTGCCAGCAGCAAGGGGACAGTCAATGAGCAGTTCTTC. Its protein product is CASSKGTVNEQFF.

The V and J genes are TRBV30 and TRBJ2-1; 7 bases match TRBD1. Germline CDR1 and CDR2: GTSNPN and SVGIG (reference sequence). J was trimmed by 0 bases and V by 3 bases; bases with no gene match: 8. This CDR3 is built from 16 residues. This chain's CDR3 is CAWRAGDSHSYNEQFF. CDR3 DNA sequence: TGTGCCTGGAGGGCTGGGGACAGCCACTCCTACAATGAGCAGTTCTTC.

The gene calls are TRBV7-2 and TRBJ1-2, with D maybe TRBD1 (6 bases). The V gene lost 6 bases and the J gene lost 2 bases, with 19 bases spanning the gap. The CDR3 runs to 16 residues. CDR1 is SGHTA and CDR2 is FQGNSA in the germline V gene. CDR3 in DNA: TGTGCCAGCAGGCAAGACCACAGGGCCAAGAACTATGGCTACACCTTC. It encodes CASRQDHRAKNYGYTF.